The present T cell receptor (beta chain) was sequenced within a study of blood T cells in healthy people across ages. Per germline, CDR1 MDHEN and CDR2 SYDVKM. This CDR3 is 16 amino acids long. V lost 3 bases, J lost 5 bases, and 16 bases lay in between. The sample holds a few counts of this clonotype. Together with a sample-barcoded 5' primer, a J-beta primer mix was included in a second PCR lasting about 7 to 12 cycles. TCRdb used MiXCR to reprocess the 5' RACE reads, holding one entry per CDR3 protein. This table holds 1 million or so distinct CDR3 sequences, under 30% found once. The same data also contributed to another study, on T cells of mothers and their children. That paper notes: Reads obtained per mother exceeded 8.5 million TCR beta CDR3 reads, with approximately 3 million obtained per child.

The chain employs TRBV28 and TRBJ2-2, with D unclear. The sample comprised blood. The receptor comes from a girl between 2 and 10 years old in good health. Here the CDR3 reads CASSLFPGGETGELFF. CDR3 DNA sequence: TGTGCCAGCAGTTTGTTCCCCGGTGGAGAGACCGGGGAGCTGTTTTTT.